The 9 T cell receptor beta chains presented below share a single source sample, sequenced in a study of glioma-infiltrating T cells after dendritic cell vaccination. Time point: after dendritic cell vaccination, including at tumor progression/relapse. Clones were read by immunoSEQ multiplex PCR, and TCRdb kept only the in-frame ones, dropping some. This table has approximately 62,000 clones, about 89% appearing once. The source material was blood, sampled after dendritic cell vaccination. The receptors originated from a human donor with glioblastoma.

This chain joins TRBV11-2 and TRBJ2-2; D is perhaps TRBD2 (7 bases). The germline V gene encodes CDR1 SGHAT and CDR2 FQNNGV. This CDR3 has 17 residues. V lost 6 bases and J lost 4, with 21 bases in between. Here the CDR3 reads CASRLPGGGLSTGELFF. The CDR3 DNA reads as TGTGCCAGCAGACTGCCTGGGGGGGGGCTAAGCACCGGGGAGCTGTTTTTT.

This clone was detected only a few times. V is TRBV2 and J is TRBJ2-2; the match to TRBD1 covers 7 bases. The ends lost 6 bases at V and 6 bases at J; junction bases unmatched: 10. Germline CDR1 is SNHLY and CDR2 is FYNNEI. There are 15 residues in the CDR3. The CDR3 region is CASSGRTGVPGELFF. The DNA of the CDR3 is TGTGCCAGCAGCGGTAGGACAGGAGTCCCCGGGGAGCTGTTTTTT.

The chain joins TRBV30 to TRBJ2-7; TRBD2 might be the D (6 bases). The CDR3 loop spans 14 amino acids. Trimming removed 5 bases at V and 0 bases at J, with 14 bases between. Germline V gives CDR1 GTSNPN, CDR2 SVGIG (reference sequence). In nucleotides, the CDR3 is TGTGCCTGGCACCCTGGCGGGATCTCCTACGAGCAGTACTTC. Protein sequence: CAWHPGGISYEQYF.

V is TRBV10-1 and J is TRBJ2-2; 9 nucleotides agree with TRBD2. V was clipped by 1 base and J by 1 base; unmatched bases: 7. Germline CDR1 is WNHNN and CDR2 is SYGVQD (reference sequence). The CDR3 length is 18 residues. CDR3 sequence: CASSEFVGAGGNTGELFF. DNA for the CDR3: TGCGCCAGCAGTGAGTTCGTAGGAGCGGGAGGGAACACCGGGGAGCTGTTTTTT.

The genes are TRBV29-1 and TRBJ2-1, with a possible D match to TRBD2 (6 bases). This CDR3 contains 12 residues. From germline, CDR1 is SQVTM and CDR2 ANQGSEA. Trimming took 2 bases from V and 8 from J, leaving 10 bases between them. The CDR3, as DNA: TGCAGCGTTGAATCTGCTAGCGATGAGCAGTTCTTC. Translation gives CSVESASDEQFF.

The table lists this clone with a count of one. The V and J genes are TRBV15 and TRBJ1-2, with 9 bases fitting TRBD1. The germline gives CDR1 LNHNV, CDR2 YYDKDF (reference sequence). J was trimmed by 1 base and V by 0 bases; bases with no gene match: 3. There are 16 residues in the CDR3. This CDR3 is CATSREDRGSNYGYTF. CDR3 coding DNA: TGTGCCACCAGCAGAGAGGACAGGGGTAGTAACTATGGCTACACCTTC.

CDR3 coding DNA: TGTGCCAGCAGCGCCTTGGGGTCAGGACAGGCCCTTTCGGAAAAACTGTTTTTT. Amino acids: CASSALGSGQALSEKLFF. The chain recombines TRBV5-4 with TRBJ1-4; TRBD1 aligns across 7 bases. Per the germline V gene, CDR1 is SGHNT and CDR2 is YYREEE (reference sequence). The CDR3 loop spans 18 amino acids. Trimming cost V 4 bases and J 8 bases; bases outside gene matches: 20.

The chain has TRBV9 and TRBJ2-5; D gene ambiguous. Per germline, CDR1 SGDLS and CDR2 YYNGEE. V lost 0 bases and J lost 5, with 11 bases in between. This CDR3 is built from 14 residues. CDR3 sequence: CASSVGAQSETQYF. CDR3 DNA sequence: TGTGCCAGCAGCGTAGGGGCGCAGTCGGAGACCCAGTACTTC.

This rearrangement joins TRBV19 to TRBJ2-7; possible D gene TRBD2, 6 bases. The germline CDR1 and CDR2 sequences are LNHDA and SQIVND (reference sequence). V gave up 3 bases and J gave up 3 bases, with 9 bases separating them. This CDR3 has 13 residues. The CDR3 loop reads CASSMGGNYEQYF. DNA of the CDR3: TGTGCCAGTAGTATGGGCGGGAACTACGAGCAGTACTTC.